The 32 T cell receptor beta chains below come from one sample, sequenced in a study of T cells in Graves' hyperthyroidism and ophthalmopathy (dated by TCRdb to the late 2010s). Receptor libraries were prepared by multiplex PCR. The sequencer was an Illumina HiSeq 2000. Amplification of TCR beta CDR3 regions was carried out from RNA transcripts. For the first round of RT-PCR on the TCR CDR3, the HTBI primer set was used together with the Qiagen OneStep RT-PCR kit. TCRdb's own reprocessing of the public reads used fastp at Q25 and MiXCR and kept productive beta chains. Rows with a matching CDR3 protein are joined into one entry that keeps the most common DNA and genes. The sample profile shows about 660,000 distinct CDR3 sequences; 45% of them were found once. Jointly, the top ten make up under 8.5% of the sample. The sample taken for sequencing was peripheral blood or thyroid tissue (not recorded which). These TCRs come from an adult man with Graves' disease, either hyperthyroidism or ophthalmopathy (not recorded which).

The sample holds one count of this clonotype. The chain is built from TRBV7-3 and TRBJ1-2, with 8 positions matching TRBD1. CDR1 and CDR2 from the germline V gene are SGHTA and FQGTGA. Trimming took 6 bases from V and 3 from J; bases not matched to a gene: 9. This CDR3 comprises 15 residues. This CDR3 reads CASSSSGGAYYGYTF. The CDR3 coding sequence is TGTGCCAGCAGTTCTTCAGGGGGCGCGTACTATGGCTACACCTTC. Full variable domain (outside the CDR3, taken from reference TRBV7-3 and TRBJ1-2): GAGVSQTPSNKVTEKGKYVELRCDPISGHTALYWYRQSLGQGPEFLIYFQGTGAADDSGLPNDRFFAVRPEGSVSTLKIQRTERGDSAVYLCASSSSGGAYYGYTFGSGTRLTVV.

This clonotype was detected only once. The rearrangement uses TRBV3-1 and TRBJ2-5; D not certain. CDR3 length: 15 amino acids. Germline assignment: CDR1 LGHDT and CDR2 YNNKEL (reference sequence). V was trimmed by 0 bases and J by 2 bases, leaving 10 bases between them. The CDR3 loop reads CASSQDPSAQETQYF. The CDR3 DNA is TGTGCCAGCAGCCAAGATCCCAGCGCGCAAGAGACCCAGTACTTC.

This clonotype was found once. Here the CDR3 reads CATEEGQGARYYGYTF. The CDR3 coding sequence is TGTGCCACAGAGGAGGGACAGGGGGCGCGGTACTATGGCTACACCTTC. The chain employs TRBV10-3 and TRBJ1-2; 12 nucleotides line up with TRBD1. Germline V gene lookup returns CDR1 ENHRY and CDR2 SYGVKD. V lost 10 bases, J lost 3 bases, and 12 bases stayed unmatched. The CDR3 has 16 residues.

The chain joins TRBV7-9 to TRBJ1-5; tentative D call: TRBD1 (5 bases). Germline loops: CDR1 SEHNR, CDR2 FQNEAQ (reference sequence). Trimming took off 6 bases at V and 3 bases at J, with 9 bases between the two ends. This CDR3 is built from 13 residues. The CDR3 loop is CASSWGINQPQHF. CDR3 nucleotide sequence: TGTGCCAGCAGTTGGGGGATCAATCAGCCCCAGCATTTT.

About this clonotype: This clone may be a read error of a much larger clone one base away. V usage is TRBV27 and J usage is TRBJ1-2; 7 nucleotides match TRBD1. Germline CDR1 reads MNHEY; CDR2 reads SMNVEV (reference sequence). The CDR3 is 13 amino acids. CDR3: CASSISDRDGHTF. The CDR3 DNA sequence: TGTGCCAGCAGTATATCAGACAGGGATGGCCACACCTTC.

This clonotype was recorded a few times. V gene TRBV7-2 combines with J gene TRBJ2-5; D unresolved. This CDR3 has 13 amino acids. V lost 3 bases and J 2 bases, leaving 7 bases between the germline ends. CDR1 and CDR2 from the germline V gene are SGHTA and FQGNSA. The CDR3 loop reads CASSLITQETQYF. DNA for the CDR3: TGTGCCAGCAGCTTGATAACGCAAGAGACCCAGTACTTC.

To note about this clonotype: Possible read error: a much larger clone is one base away. The chain combines TRBV12-3 or TRBV12-4 with TRBJ1-1; 7 bases align to TRBD1. Trimming at V came to 6 bases and at J to 3 bases, leaving 4 bases not matched to a gene. The CDR3 is 13 amino acids. CDR3 protein: CASSTGVDTEAFF. The CDR3 coding sequence is TGTGCCAGCAGCACAGGGGTGGACACTGAAGCTTTCTTT.

This sequence joins TRBV12-3 or TRBV12-4 and TRBJ1-5, with 8 nucleotides matching TRBD1. This CDR3 contains 16 residues. V shed 5 bases and J 1 base; nucleotides not matched to a gene: 7. The CDR3 DNA follows: TGTGCCAGCAGTCTCTACAGGGGGGTCAGCAATCAGCCCCAGCATTTT. This codes for CASSLYRGVSNQPQHF.

Points on this clonotype: At one of its ends the junction is not consistent with the germline gene, which may arise from a read error. V and J are TRBV6-1 and TRBJ1-1; 7 bases match TRBD1. Germline V gene sequence: CDR1 MNHNS, CDR2 SASEGT. This CDR3 comprises 15 residues. The CDR3 sequence: CATSDAQTGSAEAFF. The CDR3 region has the DNA TGTGCCACCAGTGACGCTCAGACAGGGTCGGCTGAAGCTTTCTTT.

This clonotype was seen repeatedly, ten times or more. This chain joins TRBV29-1 and TRBJ1-6; possibly TRBD1 for D (5 bases). V was trimmed by 3 bases and J by 13 bases, leaving 16 bases between them. CDR3 length equals 13 residues. Germline CDR1 SQVTM, CDR2 ANQGSEA. In DNA, the CDR3 is TGCAGCGTTGAGGTGTCTGTGGGGGGGCCCCTCCACTTT. As protein: CSVEVSVGGPLHF.

This clonotype occurred many times. The chain is built from TRBV15 and TRBJ1-5; D gene ambiguous. Germline assignment: CDR1 LNHNV and CDR2 YYDKDF (reference sequence). This CDR3 spans 14 amino acids. Trimming pared 3 bases from V and 9 bases from J, leaving 15 bases between. The CDR3 nucleotides are TGTGCCACCAGCAGCCGGGCTATGCTTACGCCCCAGCATTTT. Protein product: CATSSRAMLTPQHF.

This clonotype came up many times. V and J are TRBV7-9 and TRBJ1-6; 7 bases match TRBD1. The J segment lost 7 bases and the V segment lost 3 bases, leaving 3 bases of the junction unmatched. The length of the CDR3 is 14 residues. Germline V lookup: CDR1 SEHNR, CDR2 FQNEAQ (reference sequence). The CDR3 sequence is CASSLGQTNSPLHF. DNA for the CDR3: TGTGCCAGCAGCTTGGGACAGACCAATTCACCCCTCCACTTT.

This clonotype was found a few times. The rearrangement uses TRBV9 and TRBJ1-3; D unresolved. V was clipped by 4 bases and J by 0 bases, with 11 bases between them. Germline values: CDR1 SGDLS, CDR2 YYNGEE. The CDR3 loop spans 15 amino acids. The CDR3 nucleotides read TGTGCCAGCAGCCTTACGCCACACTCTGGAAACACCATATATTTT. Protein sequence: CASSLTPHSGNTIYF.

This clonotype was seen only a few times. The chain couples TRBV12-3 or TRBV12-4 to TRBJ2-7; 9 bases agree with TRBD1. This CDR3 is built from 15 residues. V lost 1 base to trimming and J lost 6 bases; unmatched junction nucleotides: 7. CDR3 protein: CASSLEGQGRFEQYF. The CDR3 DNA is TGTGCCAGCAGTTTAGAGGGACAGGGAAGGTTCGAGCAGTACTTC.

Concerning this clonotype itself: A much larger clone is a single base away; this may be a read error. The chain carries TRBV29-1 and TRBJ1-3, with a tentative D call TRBD1 (6 bases). This CDR3 contains 16 residues. The germline gives CDR1 SQVTM, CDR2 ANQGSEA. The CDR3, as DNA: TGCAGCGTTGAAGATCCGGAGGGGGAGACTGGAAACACCATACATTTT. Its translation is CSVEDPEGETGNTIHF.

The sample holds one count of this clonotype. Just one base apart from a much larger clone, this may be a read error. The rearrangement joins TRBV2 to TRBJ1-2; no firm D call. Between the trimmed V and J ends, which lost 7 bases and 2 bases, there was a span of 11 bases. CDR1 and CDR2 from the germline V gene are SNHLY and FYNNEI. CDR3 size: 13 residues. CDR3 sequence (DNA): TGTGCCAGCACATTGGCAGAAAACTATGGCTACACCTTC. Its protein is CASTLAENYGYTF. The whole variable domain, filled in from reference TRBV2 and TRBJ1-2, reads EPEVTQTPSHQVTQMGQEVILRCVPISNHLYFYWYRQILGQKVEFLVSFYNNEISEKSEIFDDQFSVERPDGSNFTLKIRSTKLEDSAMYFCASTLAENYGYTFGSGTRLTVV.

The chain has TRBV25-1 and TRBJ2-7; possibly TRBD1 for D (7 bases). CDR3 length: 16 amino acids. In germline, CDR1 is MGHDK, CDR2 SYGVNS. Trimming removed 4 bases from V and 3 bases from J, with 19 bases in between. The CDR3 region has the DNA TGTGCCAGCAGTGCAGCTAGCGACAGGGACGGCTACGAGCAGTACTTC. Residues: CASSAASDRDGYEQYF.

CDR3 nucleotides: TGCAGTGCTAGAGGTAGCGGGGCCAACGTCCTGACTTTC. It yields the protein CSARGSGANVLTF. This chain links TRBV20-1 with TRBJ2-6; D is ambiguous. The germline V gene has CDR1 DFQATT and CDR2 SNEGSKA (reference sequence). V shed 1 base and J shed 4 bases, with 5 bases lying between them. The CDR3 totals 13 residues.

The rearrangement uses TRBV6-1 and TRBJ2-5, with 7 bases identical to TRBD1. The CDR3 has 14 amino acids. V lost 6 bases, J lost 5 bases, and 9 bases stayed unmatched. Germline values: CDR1 MNHNS, CDR2 SASEGT. CDR3 sequence (DNA): TGTGCCAGCAGGGATACAGGGGCGAGGGAGACCCAGTACTTC. Encoded protein: CASRDTGARETQYF.

This clonotype was counted at least ten times. V is TRBV7-9 and J is TRBJ2-5; 7 bases line up with TRBD1. Losses at the gene ends were 3 bases for V and 5 bases for J; bases not matched to a gene: 3. The CDR3 covers 13 residues. Germline V gene lookup returns CDR1 SEHNR and CDR2 FQNEAQ (reference sequence). The CDR3 region is CASSFGTAETQYF. The CDR3 nucleotides are TGTGCCAGCAGCTTCGGGACAGCCGAGACCCAGTACTTC.

The V and J genes are TRBV7-3 and TRBJ2-3; D unresolved. The germline V and J ends were trimmed by 2 bases and 2 bases, with 11 bases remaining between them. CDR3 length: 15 residues. The germline V gene encodes CDR1 SGHTA and CDR2 FQGTGA. CDR3: CASSLFVTDTDTQYF. DNA for the CDR3: TGTGCCAGCAGCTTATTTGTAACAGACACAGATACGCAGTATTTT.

The genes are TRBV7-8 and TRBJ1-2; 8 bases line up with TRBD1. In germline, CDR1 is SGHVS, CDR2 FQNEAQ. CDR3 length equals 17 residues. Unmatched junction bases numbered 12, after V lost 0 bases and J lost 6 bases. CDR3 protein: CASSLAVGRGRLDGYTF. The CDR3 nucleotides are TGTGCCAGCAGCTTAGCCGTAGGCAGGGGGCGGCTGGATGGCTACACCTTC. Filled out from reference TRBV7-8 and TRBJ1-2, the complete variable domain reads GAGVSQSPRYKVAKRGQDVALRCDPISGHVSLFWYQQALGQGPEFLTYFQNEAQLDKSGLPSDRFFAERPEGSVSTLKIQRTQQEDSAVYLCASSLAVGRGRLDGYTFGSGTRLTVV.

This clonotype was counted a few times. Given a much more abundant clone one base away, this may be a read error. The rearrangement links TRBV12-3 or TRBV12-4 to TRBJ1-1; D is uncertain. The germline V and J ends were trimmed by 4 bases and 4 bases, with 4 bases remaining between them. The CDR3 is 11 residues long. CDR3 nucleotide sequence: TGTGCCAGCAGTTCGAGCACTGAAGCTTTCTTT. It yields the protein CASSSSTEAFF.

This clonotype has more than one count but fewer than ten. The chain is built from TRBV7-9 and TRBJ1-4; D not resolved. V was clipped by 6 bases and J by 2 bases, with 13 bases between them. In germline, CDR1 is SEHNR, CDR2 FQNEAQ (reference sequence). The CDR3 contains 15 residues. The CDR3 DNA is TGTGCCAGCAGTTACCACCTCCAGACTAATGAAAAACTGTTTTTT. Amino acids: CASSYHLQTNEKLFF.

A remark on this clonotype: A much bigger clone sits one base away, suggesting this may be a read error. The V call is TRBV2, the J call TRBJ1-2; no clear D gene. V was cut by 4 bases and J by 7 bases, with 10 bases left in between. CDR3 length: 12 amino acids. Germline V gene data show CDR1 as SNHLY and CDR2 as FYNNEI. CDR3 residues: CASSGSHSGYTF. Here the CDR3 DNA reads TGTGCCAGCAGTGGGAGTCACAGTGGCTACACCTTC.

The V and J genes are TRBV2 and TRBJ1-2; a possible D gene is TRBD1 (6 bases). The CDR3 runs 13 residues. The germline V gene has CDR1 SNHLY and CDR2 FYNNEI. Trimming left V 6 bases short and J 7 bases short, with 15 bases between. The CDR3 is CASSAEGVVGYTF. For the CDR3, the DNA is TGTGCCAGCAGCGCTGAGGGGGTGGTTGGCTACACCTTC.

The chain recombines TRBV7-2 with TRBJ1-4, with unresolved D. Germline loops: CDR1 SGHTA, CDR2 FQGNSA. V gave up 5 bases and J gave up 5 bases, with 18 bases separating them. This CDR3 has 16 amino acids. CDR3: CASSQVPRLQNEKLFF. CDR3 sequence (DNA): TGTGCCAGCAGCCAAGTGCCAAGGCTTCAGAATGAAAAACTGTTTTTT.

The gene calls are TRBV4-1 and TRBJ2-5, with D possibly called TRBD1 or TRBD2 (5 bases each). The germline gives CDR1 MGHRA, CDR2 YSYEKL. The CDR3 consists of 14 residues. The V gene lost 1 base and the J gene lost 5 bases, with 11 bases spanning the gap. CDR3 amino acids: CASSQVTGRETQYF. The CDR3 coding sequence is TGCGCCAGCAGCCAAGTGACGGGACGGGAGACCCAGTACTTC.

Remarks on this clonotype: One end of the junction varies from germline; a read error may be responsible. The V gene is TRBV25-1, the J gene TRBJ1-2; 9 positions match TRBD1. Germline V gene data show CDR1 as MGHDK and CDR2 as SYGVNS. The CDR3 has 14 amino acids. CDR3 nucleotide sequence: TGTGCCAGCAGTGGGACAGGGGCTAACTATGACTACACCTTC. It is translated as CASSGTGANYDYTF.

The genes are TRBV7-9 and TRBJ2-5; 7 bases line up with TRBD2. V trimming: 0 bases; J trimming: 3 bases; junction bases outside the gene matches: 7. Germline V gives CDR1 SEHNR, CDR2 FQNEAQ (reference sequence). CDR3 size: 16 residues. The CDR3, as DNA: TGTGCCAGCAGCTTAGCTTTGTCGGGGACTAAAGAGACCCAGTACTTC. Translated: CASSLALSGTKETQYF.

This clonotype was recorded at least ten times. The chain uses TRBV10-3 and TRBJ2-7; D is perhaps TRBD1 (7 bases). The CDR3 covers 13 residues. Germline assignment: CDR1 ENHRY and CDR2 SYGVKD. V lost 2 bases, J lost 5 bases, and 10 bases lay in between. This CDR3 reads CAISETGEDEQYF. CDR3 nucleotides: TGTGCCATCAGTGAGACAGGGGAGGACGAGCAGTACTTC.

This clonotype appeared many times. The V and J genes are TRBV7-2 and TRBJ1-5, with D possibly being TRBD1 (5 bases). Looked up from germline, CDR1 is SGHTA and CDR2 is FQGNSA. The CDR3 runs to 13 residues. Deletions cut 5 bases from V and 7 bases from J, with 12 bases between. CDR3 in amino acids: CASSEQGFQPQHF. CDR3 sequence (DNA): TGTGCCAGCAGCGAGCAGGGTTTCCAGCCCCAGCATTTT.